This entry lists 29 T cell receptor beta chains sequenced from one sample in a study of blood T cells in healthy people across ages. The second PCR ran about 6 to 11 cycles with a sample-barcoded 5' primer and J-beta primers. A single record per CDR3 protein comes from TCRdb applying MiXCR to the 5' RACE reads. The sample has about 1.7 million distinct CDR3 sequences; over 25% are singletons. What was sequenced was blood. These receptors were collected from a young woman in good health.

This clonotype was detected only a few times. The chain is built from TRBV9 and TRBJ2-1; 12 nucleotides align to TRBD2. Trimming at V came to 4 bases and at J to 10 bases, leaving 9 bases not matched to a gene. The germline V gene encodes CDR1 SGDLS and CDR2 YYNGEE. The CDR3 has 15 amino acids. This CDR3 is CASSSGLAGPGEQFF. CDR3 nucleotide sequence: TGTGCCAGCAGCTCTGGACTAGCGGGACCTGGCGAGCAGTTCTTC.

This clonotype appeared many times. The chain carries TRBV27 and TRBJ2-7, with 7 bases identical to TRBD1. The CDR3 consists of 14 residues. The trim removed 5 bases at V and 3 bases at J, leaving 7 bases unmatched. Germline V CDR1 and CDR2: MNHEY, SMNVEV (reference sequence). The CDR3 DNA sequence: TGTGCCAGCAGTGCACAGGGGACGAGCTACGAGCAGTACTTC. Protein: CASSAQGTSYEQYF.

The chain is built from TRBV5-1 and TRBJ2-1; 10 bases fit TRBD2. CDR3 length: 16 amino acids. Germline V CDR1 and CDR2: SGHRS, YFSETQ. The V gene end was trimmed by 3 bases and the J gene end by 6 bases; junction bases not matched to a gene: 9. The CDR3 region has the DNA TGCGCCAGCAGCTGGGGAAGCGGGGGGGCCTCCAATGAGCAGTTCTTC. It translates to CASSWGSGGASNEQFF.

Comments on this clonotype: A much larger clone differs from this one at a single base, so this may be a read error. This chain links TRBV7-2 with TRBJ2-3; D is perhaps TRBD1 or TRBD2 (5 bases each). The CDR3 runs to 17 residues. The germline gives CDR1 SGHTA, CDR2 FQGNSA. Trimming took 2 bases from V and 6 from J, leaving 21 bases between them. This chain's CDR3 is CASSLNYLGDALDTQYF. CDR3 in DNA: TGTGCCAGCAGCTTAAATTACCTAGGGGACGCATTGGATACGCAGTATTTT.

In the case of this clonotype: Being one base from a much bigger clone, this may be a read error. CDR3 DNA: TGTGCCAGCAGCTTAGGGGGGACCAAAGATACGCAGTATTTT. Translated: CASSLGGTKDTQYF. The J gene is TRBJ2-3, the V gene TRBV7-6; D possibly uses TRBD1 or TRBD2 (5 bases each). CDR1 is SGHVS and CDR2 is FNYEAQ in the germline V gene. The CDR3 runs to 14 residues. With 1 base removed from V and 5 bases from J, the gap between germline ends came to 10 bases. Filled out from reference TRBV7-6 and TRBJ2-3, the complete variable domain reads GAGVSQSPRYKVTKRGQDVALRCDPISGHVSLYWYRQALGQGPEFLTYFNYEAQQDKSGLPNDRFSAERPEGSISTLTIQRTEQRDSAMYRCASSLGGTKDTQYFGPGTRLTVL.

The chain has TRBV20-1 and TRBJ2-5, with D perhaps TRBD2 (6 bases). V was cut by 6 bases and J by 4 bases, with 15 bases left in between. This CDR3 region has 13 residues. CDR1 DFQATT and CDR2 SNEGSKA come from the germline V gene (reference sequence). The CDR3 DNA reads TGCAGTGCGTGGGACTCCCCGGCAGAGACCCAGTACTTC. Amino acid sequence: CSAWDSPAETQYF.

The genes are TRBV5-1 and TRBJ2-5; D unclear. Trimming pared 4 bases from V and 6 bases from J, leaving 13 bases between. In germline, CDR1 is SGHRS, CDR2 YFSETQ. This CDR3 is built from 13 residues. The CDR3 region has the DNA TGCGCCAGCAGCCCCGAGACACACAAGACCCAGTACTTC. It encodes CASSPETHKTQYF. The full variable domain, completed using reference TRBV5-1 and TRBJ2-5, is KAGVTQTPRYLIKTRGQQVTLSCSPISGHRSVSWYQQTPGQGLQFLFEYFSETQRNKGNFPGRFSGRQFSNSRSEMNVSTLELGDSALYLCASSPETHKTQYFGPGTRLLVL.

Many counts were recorded for this clonotype. The genes are TRBV29-1 and TRBJ2-5; 10 bases agree with TRBD2. The CDR3 consists of 15 residues. CDR1 is SQVTM and CDR2 is ANQGSEA in the germline V gene. Losses at the gene ends were 2 bases for V and 5 bases for J; bases not matched to a gene: 8. CDR3 sequence: CSVELAGDPRETQYF. The DNA for the CDR3 is TGCAGCGTTGAACTAGCGGGGGACCCCCGGGAGACCCAGTACTTC.

This clonotype was detected once. Given a much more abundant clone one base away, this may be a read error. This sequence joins TRBV7-2 and TRBJ2-5; weak D call: TRBD2 (6 bases). This CDR3 has 16 amino acids. Per the germline V gene, CDR1 is SGHTA and CDR2 is FQGNSA. The CDR3 region is CAGSFVGRRAEETQYF. The CDR3 DNA follows: TGTGCCGGCAGCTTCGTTGGTCGGAGGGCGGAAGAGACCCAGTACTTC.

The V gene is TRBV20-1, the J gene TRBJ1-4, with TRBD1 identical over 9 bases. V was pared by 4 bases and J by 4 bases, with 1 base of the junction left unmatched. The CDR3 loop spans 13 amino acids. The V gene's germline CDR1 is DFQATT and CDR2 SNEGSKA (reference sequence). The CDR3 DNA is TGCAGTGCTATGGACAGGGGTAATGAAAAACTGTTTTTT. Amino acid sequence: CSAMDRGNEKLFF.

This clonotype has more than one count but fewer than ten. The chain couples TRBV15 to TRBJ2-5; possibly TRBD2 for D (7 bases). Germline CDR1 reads LNHNV; CDR2 reads YYDKDF (reference sequence). This CDR3 is built from 15 residues. Between the trimmed V and J ends, which lost 1 base and 5 bases, there was a span of 14 bases. This chain's CDR3 is CATSRGGGAGETQYF. The CDR3, as DNA: TGTGCCACCAGCAGAGGTGGGGGGGCAGGGGAGACCCAGTACTTC.

In regard to this clonotype: This may stem from a read error, because a much larger clone lies one nucleotide away. The chain links TRBV12-3 or TRBV12-4 to TRBJ1-2; 9 nucleotides align to TRBD1. The CDR3 runs 13 residues. V shed 5 bases and J 10 bases; nucleotides not matched to a gene: 8. The CDR3 nucleotides read TGTGCCAGCAGTAGACAGGGGGGCAGAGACTACACCTTC. It yields the protein CASSRQGGRDYTF.

This clonotype has ten or more counts. This CDR3 reads CASSLPPRYRTVNPDEQYF. CDR3 nucleotides: TGTGCCAGCAGCTTACCCCCTCGATATCGGACGGTGAACCCCGACGAGCAGTACTTC. The gene calls are TRBV7-7 and TRBJ2-7; D remains unclear. V gave up 2 bases and J gave up 5 bases, with 28 bases separating them. This CDR3 is 19 amino acids long. Germline loops: CDR1 SSHAT, CDR2 FNYEAQ (reference sequence).

The CDR3 reads CASSGGPGANVLTF. Written as DNA, the CDR3 is TGTGCCAGCAGCGGGGGACCTGGGGCCAACGTCCTGACTTTC. The chain carries TRBV7-3 and TRBJ2-6; D might be TRBD1 or TRBD2, each matching 5 bases. V gave up 5 bases and J gave up 2 bases, with 7 bases separating them. Looked up from germline, CDR1 is SGHTA and CDR2 is FQGTGA. This CDR3 region has 14 residues.

The genes are TRBV7-2 and TRBJ2-4; 8 bases align to TRBD2. V was clipped by 5 bases and J by 7 bases; unmatched bases: 7. CDR1 SGHTA and CDR2 FQGNSA come from the germline V gene. The CDR3 covers 14 residues. CDR3 sequence (DNA): TGTGCCAGCAGCCCTCCGGGACTAGGGAACATTCAGTACTTC. This sequence encodes CASSPPGLGNIQYF.

This clonotype came up a few times. The rearrangement joins TRBV27 to TRBJ2-3; TRBD1 might be the D (5 bases). Germline V gives CDR1 MNHEY, CDR2 SMNVEV (reference sequence). The V gene lost 5 bases and the J gene lost 3 bases, with 18 bases spanning the gap. The CDR3 covers 16 residues. The CDR3 bases are TGTGCCAGCAGTACGAGCCAGGGTCTTGGTACAGATACGCAGTATTTT. It translates to CASSTSQGLGTDTQYF.

This clonotype has a count of ten or more. The chain employs TRBV12-3 or TRBV12-4 and TRBJ1-2; possibly TRBD1 for D (6 bases). The CDR3 loop spans 16 amino acids. V dropped 6 bases and J dropped 5 bases, with 22 bases sitting between them. This CDR3 is CASRGGRVKPHYGYTF. CDR3 in DNA: TGTGCCAGCAGGGGGGGCAGGGTGAAGCCCCATTATGGCTACACCTTC.

As concerns this clonotype: This clone may be a read error of a much larger clone one base away. The V call is TRBV29-1, the J call TRBJ2-7; possible D gene TRBD2, 6 bases. The CDR3 is made up of 14 amino acids. V lost 4 bases, J lost 7 bases, and 20 bases lay in between. Germline CDR1 is SQVTM and CDR2 is ANQGSEA. The CDR3 DNA follows: TGCAGCGTTGCCTCCGGGAGAACCTACAATGAGCAGTACTTC. Its protein is CSVASGRTYNEQYF.

The rearrangement links TRBV5-1 to TRBJ1-2, with 7 bases aligning to TRBD1. CDR3 size: 14 residues. The trim removed 4 bases at V and 2 bases at J, leaving 5 bases unmatched. From germline, CDR1 is SGHRS and CDR2 YFSETQ. CDR3 residues: CASSIEQGNYGYTF. The CDR3, as DNA: TGCGCCAGCAGCATAGAACAGGGGAACTATGGCTACACCTTC.

This clonotype was seen only a few times. The genes are TRBV20-1 and TRBJ1-2; perhaps TRBD1 as D (5 bases). This CDR3 has 14 amino acids. V was trimmed by 5 bases and J by 3 bases, leaving 16 bases between them. CDR1 and CDR2 (germline): DFQATT, SNEGSKA (reference sequence). CDR3 in DNA: TGCAGTGCTGACGGGGGGAGCCATTACTATGGCTACACCTTC. It specifies CSADGGSHYYGYTF.

This clonotype was counted ten times or more. The V and J genes are TRBV3-1 and TRBJ2-7, with 7 bases that match TRBD2. Germline V gene lookup returns CDR1 LGHDT and CDR2 YNNKEL (reference sequence). The V segment lost 6 bases and the J segment 2 bases; nucleotides outside the gene matches: 4. The CDR3 loop spans 13 amino acids. The CDR3 loop reads CASRPGGTYEQYF. CDR3 nucleotide sequence: TGTGCCAGCAGACCGGGGGGTACCTACGAGCAGTACTTC.

This clonotype turned up a few times. The chain recombines TRBV7-2 with TRBJ2-7; 9 bases match TRBD2. The V gene end was trimmed by 0 bases and the J gene end by 5 bases; junction bases not matched to a gene: 5. CDR1 and CDR2 (germline): SGHTA, FQGNSA. The CDR3 length is 15 residues. In DNA, the CDR3 is TGTGCCAGCAGCTTAGCTAGCGGGAGTCTCCACGAGCAGTACTTC. It codes for CASSLASGSLHEQYF.

In its sample, this clonotype was seen a few times. An end of the junction does not agree with germline; a read error may underlie this. This chain connects TRBV6-6 to TRBJ2-5, with D possibly TRBD1 on 6 matching bases. Germline CDR1 MNHNY, CDR2 SVGAGI (reference sequence). The CDR3 has 14 residues. The CDR3 DNA sequence: TGTGCCAACAGTTACTCGGACAGACAAGAGACCCAGTACTTC. Translation: CANSYSDRQETQYF.

Turning to this clonotype: Mismatch with germline at one junction end may stem from a read error. The chain combines TRBV9 with TRBJ1-2; 7 nucleotides match TRBD1. Germline V gene lookup returns CDR1 SGDLS and CDR2 YYNGEE. The CDR3 sequence is 15 residues long. This chain's CDR3 is CAGSVGQGANYGYTF. In DNA, the CDR3 is TGTGCCGGCAGCGTAGGGCAGGGGGCTAACTATGGCTACACCTTC.

This clonotype was counted between two and nine times. J is TRBJ2-5 and V is TRBV18; TRBD2 is a possible D gene (7 bases). This CDR3 spans 16 amino acids. CDR1 is KGHSH and CDR2 is LQKENI in the germline V gene. With 4 bases removed from V and 5 bases from J, the gap between germline ends came to 20 bases. The CDR3 loop is CASSLLSARGQETQYF. The CDR3 nucleotides are TGTGCCAGCTCACTCCTCAGTGCGCGGGGGCAGGAGACCCAGTACTTC.

Points on this clonotype: A much larger clone lies a single base off, so this may be a read error. The rearrangement links TRBV7-9 to TRBJ1-2, with D unresolved. CDR1 is SEHNR, CDR2 FQNEAQ, per germline (reference sequence). This CDR3 has 15 residues. The CDR3 is CAGSSPGESVYGYTF. DNA for the CDR3: TGTGCCGGCAGCTCCCCGGGAGAGTCCGTCTATGGCTACACCTTC.

This clonotype was observed at least ten times. The chain combines TRBV20-1 with TRBJ2-3, with TRBD2 identical over 12 bases. CDR1 and CDR2 (germline): DFQATT, SNEGSKA (reference sequence). There are 14 residues in the CDR3. V lost 6 bases to trimming and J lost 2 bases; unmatched junction nucleotides: 3. The CDR3 spells CSARLAGDTDTQYF. The CDR3 DNA reads TGCAGTGCGAGACTAGCGGGGGACACAGATACGCAGTATTTT.

The rearrangement uses TRBV12-3 or TRBV12-4 and TRBJ2-1; D unclear. Trimming shortened V by 6 bases and J by 6 bases, and 12 bases separated the two germline ends. The CDR3 contains 13 residues. CDR3 sequence: CASRFDHLNEQFF. The CDR3 DNA sequence: TGTGCCAGCAGGTTTGACCACCTCAATGAGCAGTTCTTC.

In nucleotides, the CDR3 is TGTGCCAGCAGCCGGTCCGGGGTGGACGAGCAGTACTTC. It encodes CASSRSGVDEQYF. The chain recombines TRBV3-1 with TRBJ2-7, with TRBD2 as a possible D gene (5 bases). CDR3 size: 13 residues. V lost 4 bases, J lost 5 bases, and 12 bases lay in between. The germline gives CDR1 LGHDT, CDR2 YNNKEL (reference sequence).